The 3 T cell receptor beta chains below come from one sample, sequenced in a study of vaccination effects on CD4 cells after COVID-19. No antigen has been identified for these receptors. After expansion with viral peptide pools in the ViraFEST assay, antigen-specific CD4+ T cells were sequenced. Scientists isolated CD4+ T cells after a roughly 10-day culture period ended. Generated by immunoSEQ multiplex PCR, the TCRdb table keeps only in-frame clones and is missing some. The sample includes more than 30,000 clones, around 70% seen only once; the top ten take approximately 27%. Here the sequenced sample was CD4+ T cells from PBMCs cultured with HCoV-229E spike peptides, taken before COVID-19 vaccination. The receptors derive from a human donor who received a COVID-19 vaccine.

The gene calls are TRBV28 and TRBJ2-2, with D uncertain. The CDR3 is 16 amino acids. Trimming stripped 2 bases from V and 0 bases from J, with 10 bases between. The germline gives CDR1 MDHEN, CDR2 SYDVKM. The CDR3, as DNA: TGTGCCAGCAGTTTAGGAGCTATTCCGAACACCGGGGAGCTGTTTTTT. Translating it yields CASSLGAIPNTGELFF.

The rearrangement joins TRBV5-6 to TRBJ1-6; D is perhaps TRBD1 (5 bases). In germline, CDR1 is SGHDT, CDR2 YYEEEE. The V end was cut by 3 bases, the J end by 8 bases, with 12 bases between. This CDR3 has 14 amino acids. CDR3 sequence: CASSSFGGYSPLHF. CDR3 DNA: TGTGCCAGCAGCTCCTTTGGGGGGTATTCACCCCTCCACTTT.

This chain links TRBV19 with TRBJ2-1; 7 bases line up with TRBD1. This CDR3 has 15 amino acids. CDR1 is LNHDA and CDR2 is SQIVND in the germline V gene (reference sequence). V was pared by 5 bases and J by 6 bases, with 10 bases of the junction left unmatched. In DNA form, the CDR3 reads TGTGCCAGTAGTCCCAGGACAGGCCTGGGCAATGAGCAGTTCTTC. The encoded protein is CASSPRTGLGNEQFF.